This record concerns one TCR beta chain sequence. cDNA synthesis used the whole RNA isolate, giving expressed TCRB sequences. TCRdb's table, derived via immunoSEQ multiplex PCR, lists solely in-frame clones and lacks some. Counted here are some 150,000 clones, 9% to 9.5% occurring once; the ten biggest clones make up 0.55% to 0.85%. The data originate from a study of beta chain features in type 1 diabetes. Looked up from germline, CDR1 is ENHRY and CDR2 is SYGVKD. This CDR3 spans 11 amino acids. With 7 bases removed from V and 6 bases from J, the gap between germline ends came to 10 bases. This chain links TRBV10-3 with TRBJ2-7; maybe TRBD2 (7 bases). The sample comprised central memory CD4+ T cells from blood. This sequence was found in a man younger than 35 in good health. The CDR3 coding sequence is TGTGCCATCATGGGAGGGGGCGAGCAGTACTTC. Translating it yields CAIMGGGEQYF.